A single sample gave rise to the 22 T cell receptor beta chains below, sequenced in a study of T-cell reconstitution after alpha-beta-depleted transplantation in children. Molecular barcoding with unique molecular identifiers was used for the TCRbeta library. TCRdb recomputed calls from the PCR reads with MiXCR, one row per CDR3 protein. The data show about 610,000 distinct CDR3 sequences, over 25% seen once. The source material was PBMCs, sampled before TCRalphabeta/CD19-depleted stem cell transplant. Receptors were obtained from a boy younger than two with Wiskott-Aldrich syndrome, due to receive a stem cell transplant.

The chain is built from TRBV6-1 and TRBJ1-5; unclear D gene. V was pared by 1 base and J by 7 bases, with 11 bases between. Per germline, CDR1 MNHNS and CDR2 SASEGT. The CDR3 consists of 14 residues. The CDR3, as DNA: TGTGCCAGCAGTGAAGGAGGGTACGGACAGCCCCAGCATTTT. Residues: CASSEGGYGQPQHF.

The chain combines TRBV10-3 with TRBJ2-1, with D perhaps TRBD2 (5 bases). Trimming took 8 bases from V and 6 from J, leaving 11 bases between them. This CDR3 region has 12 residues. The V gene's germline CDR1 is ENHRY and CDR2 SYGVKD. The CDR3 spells CAISPAANEQFF. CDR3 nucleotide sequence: TGTGCCATCTCTCCAGCGGCCAATGAGCAGTTCTTC.

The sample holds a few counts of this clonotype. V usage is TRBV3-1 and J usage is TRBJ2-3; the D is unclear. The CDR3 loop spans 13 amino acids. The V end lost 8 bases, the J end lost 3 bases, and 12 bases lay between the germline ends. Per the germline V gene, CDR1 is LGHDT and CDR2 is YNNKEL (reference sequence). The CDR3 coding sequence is TGTGCCAGCTCCACCGACACGACAGATACGCAGTATTTT. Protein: CASSTDTTDTQYF.

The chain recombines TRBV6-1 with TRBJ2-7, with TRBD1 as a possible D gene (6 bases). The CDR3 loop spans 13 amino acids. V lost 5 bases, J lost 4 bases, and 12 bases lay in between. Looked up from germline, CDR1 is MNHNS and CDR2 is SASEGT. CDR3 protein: CASSTGFSYEQYF. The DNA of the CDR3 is TGTGCCAGCAGTACAGGGTTTTCTTACGAGCAGTACTTC.

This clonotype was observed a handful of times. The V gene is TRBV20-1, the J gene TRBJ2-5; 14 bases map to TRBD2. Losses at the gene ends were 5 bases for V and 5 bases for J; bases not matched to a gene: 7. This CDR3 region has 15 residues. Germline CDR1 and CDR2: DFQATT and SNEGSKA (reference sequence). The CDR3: CSAHPGTSGSETQYF. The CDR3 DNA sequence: TGCAGTGCTCACCCAGGGACTAGCGGGAGTGAGACCCAGTACTTC.

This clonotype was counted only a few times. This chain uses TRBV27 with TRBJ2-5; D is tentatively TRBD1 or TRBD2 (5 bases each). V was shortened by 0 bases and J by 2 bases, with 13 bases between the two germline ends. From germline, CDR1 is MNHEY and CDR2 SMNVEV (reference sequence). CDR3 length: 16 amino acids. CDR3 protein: CASSLSGVGRQETQYF. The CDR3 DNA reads TGTGCCAGCAGTTTATCGGGGGTGGGCAGACAAGAGACCCAGTACTTC.

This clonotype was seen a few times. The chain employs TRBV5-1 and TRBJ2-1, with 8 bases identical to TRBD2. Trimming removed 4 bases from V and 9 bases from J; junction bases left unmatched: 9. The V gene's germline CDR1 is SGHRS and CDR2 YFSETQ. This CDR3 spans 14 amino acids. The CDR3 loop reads CASSILADAGEQFF. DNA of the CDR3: TGCGCCAGCAGCATACTAGCGGATGCGGGTGAGCAGTTCTTC.

The CDR3 region has the DNA TGTGCCAGCAGCTTAGAGGGGGGCGCCCTTACTAGCGGACACTACGAGCAGTACTTC. Translating gives CASSLEGGALTSGHYEQYF. The V gene is TRBV11-1, the J gene TRBJ2-7, with TRBD2 matching over 8 bases. The CDR3 extends over 19 amino acids. V lost 1 base to trimming and J lost 3 bases; unmatched junction nucleotides: 17. The V gene's germline CDR1 is SGHAT and CDR2 FQDESV (reference sequence).

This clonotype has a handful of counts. The CDR3 is CSARNGTDTGELFF. The CDR3 bases are TGCAGTGCTAGAAACGGGACAGACACCGGGGAGCTGTTTTTT. The V call is TRBV20-1, the J call TRBJ2-2; 7 bases align to TRBD1. V was clipped by 2 bases and J by 3 bases; unmatched bases: 3. This CDR3 region has 14 residues. Germline loops: CDR1 DFQATT, CDR2 SNEGSKA (reference sequence).

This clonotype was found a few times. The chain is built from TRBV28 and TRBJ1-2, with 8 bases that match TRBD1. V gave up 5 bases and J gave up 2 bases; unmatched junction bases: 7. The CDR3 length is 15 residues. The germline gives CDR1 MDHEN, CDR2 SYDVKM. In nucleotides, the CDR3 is TGTGCCAGCAGTGGCCAATCAGGGGGCAACTATGGCTACACCTTC. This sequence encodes CASSGQSGGNYGYTF.

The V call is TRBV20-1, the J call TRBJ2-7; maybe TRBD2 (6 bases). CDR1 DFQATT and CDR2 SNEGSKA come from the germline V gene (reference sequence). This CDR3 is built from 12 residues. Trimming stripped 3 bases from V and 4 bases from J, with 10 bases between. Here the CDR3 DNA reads TGCAGTGCTAGCGGGAGTACATACGAGCAGTACTTC. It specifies CSASGSTYEQYF.

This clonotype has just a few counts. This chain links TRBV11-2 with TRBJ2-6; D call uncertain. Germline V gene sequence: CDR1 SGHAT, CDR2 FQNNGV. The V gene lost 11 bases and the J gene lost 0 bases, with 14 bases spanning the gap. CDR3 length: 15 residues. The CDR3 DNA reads TGTGCCGTGAAGGACCCTAGCTCTGGGGCCAACGTCCTGACTTTC. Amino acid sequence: CAVKDPSSGANVLTF.

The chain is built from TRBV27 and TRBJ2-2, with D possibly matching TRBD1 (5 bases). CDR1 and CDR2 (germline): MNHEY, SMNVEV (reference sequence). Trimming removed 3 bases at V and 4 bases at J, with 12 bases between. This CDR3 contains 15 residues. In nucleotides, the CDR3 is TGTGCCAGCAGTTTCCAGGGTCGGAGCACCGGGGAGCTGTTTTTT. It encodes CASSFQGRSTGELFF.

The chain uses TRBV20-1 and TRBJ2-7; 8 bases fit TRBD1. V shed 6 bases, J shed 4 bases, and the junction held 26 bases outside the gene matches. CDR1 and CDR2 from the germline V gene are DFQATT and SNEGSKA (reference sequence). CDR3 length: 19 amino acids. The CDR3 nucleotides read TGCAGTGCCCCGTTTGGAAAAGACAGGGGAGCCCCGCTCTGGTACGAGCAGTACTTC. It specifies CSAPFGKDRGAPLWYEQYF.

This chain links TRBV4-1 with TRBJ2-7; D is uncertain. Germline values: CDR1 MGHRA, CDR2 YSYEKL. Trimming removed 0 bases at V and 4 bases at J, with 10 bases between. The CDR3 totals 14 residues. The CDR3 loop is CASSQDWTVYEQYF. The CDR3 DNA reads TGCGCCAGCAGCCAAGATTGGACGGTATACGAGCAGTACTTC.

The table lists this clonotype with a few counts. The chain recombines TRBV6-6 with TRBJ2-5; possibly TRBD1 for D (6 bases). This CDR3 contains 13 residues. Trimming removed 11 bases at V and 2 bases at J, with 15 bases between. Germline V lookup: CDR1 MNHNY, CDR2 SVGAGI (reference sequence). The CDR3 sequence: CACKGHPQETQYF. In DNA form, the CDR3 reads TGTGCCTGTAAGGGACACCCACAAGAGACCCAGTACTTC.

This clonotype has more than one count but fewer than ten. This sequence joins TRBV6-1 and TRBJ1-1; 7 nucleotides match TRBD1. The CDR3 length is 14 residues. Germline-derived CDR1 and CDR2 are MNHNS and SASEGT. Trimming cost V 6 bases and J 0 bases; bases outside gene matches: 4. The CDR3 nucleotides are TGTGCCAGCAGGGAGACAGGGTTGAACACTGAAGCTTTCTTT. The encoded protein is CASRETGLNTEAFF.

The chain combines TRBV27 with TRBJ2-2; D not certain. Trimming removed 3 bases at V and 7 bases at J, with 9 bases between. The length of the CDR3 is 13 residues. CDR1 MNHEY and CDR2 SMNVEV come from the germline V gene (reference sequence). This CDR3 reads CASSFFKGGELFF. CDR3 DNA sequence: TGTGCCAGCAGTTTCTTTAAGGGCGGGGAGCTGTTTTTT.

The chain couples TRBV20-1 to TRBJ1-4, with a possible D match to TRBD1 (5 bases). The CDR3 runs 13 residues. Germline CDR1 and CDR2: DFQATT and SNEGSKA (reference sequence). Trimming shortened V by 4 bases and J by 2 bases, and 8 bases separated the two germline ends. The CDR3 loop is CSANPGTNEKLFF. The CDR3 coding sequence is TGCAGTGCTAACCCAGGGACTAATGAAAAACTGTTTTTT.

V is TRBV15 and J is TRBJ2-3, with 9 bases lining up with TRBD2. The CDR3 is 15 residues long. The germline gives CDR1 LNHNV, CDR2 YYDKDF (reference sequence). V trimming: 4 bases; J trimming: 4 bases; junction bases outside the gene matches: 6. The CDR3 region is CATSMPSGTADTQYF. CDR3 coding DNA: TGTGCCACCAGCATGCCTAGCGGGACAGCAGATACGCAGTATTTT.

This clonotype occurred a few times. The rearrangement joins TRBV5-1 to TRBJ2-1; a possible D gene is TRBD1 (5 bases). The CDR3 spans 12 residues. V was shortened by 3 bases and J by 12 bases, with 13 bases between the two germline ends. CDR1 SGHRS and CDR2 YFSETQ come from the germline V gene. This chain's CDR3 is CASSSPLGVQFF. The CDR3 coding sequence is TGCGCCAGCAGCTCTCCCTTAGGGGTGCAGTTCTTC.

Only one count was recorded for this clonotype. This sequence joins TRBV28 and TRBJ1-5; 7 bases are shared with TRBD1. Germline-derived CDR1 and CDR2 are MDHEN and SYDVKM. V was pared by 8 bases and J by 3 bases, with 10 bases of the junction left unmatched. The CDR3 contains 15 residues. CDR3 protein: CASRRPGQINQPQHF. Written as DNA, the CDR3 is TGTGCCAGCCGCAGACCGGGACAGATCAATCAGCCCCAGCATTTT.